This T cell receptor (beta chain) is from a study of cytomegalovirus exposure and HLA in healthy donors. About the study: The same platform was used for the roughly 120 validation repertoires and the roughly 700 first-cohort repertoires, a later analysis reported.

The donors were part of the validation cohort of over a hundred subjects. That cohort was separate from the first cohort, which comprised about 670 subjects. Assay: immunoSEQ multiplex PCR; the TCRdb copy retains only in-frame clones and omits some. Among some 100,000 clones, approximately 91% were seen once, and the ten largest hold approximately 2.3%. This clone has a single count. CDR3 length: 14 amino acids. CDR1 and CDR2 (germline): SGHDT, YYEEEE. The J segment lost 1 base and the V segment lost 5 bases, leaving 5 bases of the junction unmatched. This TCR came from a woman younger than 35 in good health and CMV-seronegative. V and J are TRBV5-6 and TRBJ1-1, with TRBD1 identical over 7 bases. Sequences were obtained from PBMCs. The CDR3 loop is CASRPDRRNTEAFF. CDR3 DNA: TGTGCCAGCAGACCGGACAGGCGGAACACTGAAGCTTTCTTT.